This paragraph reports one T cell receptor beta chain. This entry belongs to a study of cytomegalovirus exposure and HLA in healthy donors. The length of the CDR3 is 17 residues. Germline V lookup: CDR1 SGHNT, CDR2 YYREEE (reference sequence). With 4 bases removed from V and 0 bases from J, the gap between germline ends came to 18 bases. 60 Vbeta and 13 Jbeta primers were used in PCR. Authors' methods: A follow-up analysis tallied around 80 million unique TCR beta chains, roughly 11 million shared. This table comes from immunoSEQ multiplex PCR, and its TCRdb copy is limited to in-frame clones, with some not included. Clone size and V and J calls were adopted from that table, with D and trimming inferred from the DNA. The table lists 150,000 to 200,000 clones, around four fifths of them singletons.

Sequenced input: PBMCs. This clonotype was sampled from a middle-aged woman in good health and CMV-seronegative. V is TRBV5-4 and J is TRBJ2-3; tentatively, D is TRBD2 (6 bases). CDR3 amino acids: CASSPNQRVPSTDTQYF. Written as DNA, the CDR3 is TGTGCCAGCAGCCCCAACCAGCGGGTCCCCAGCACAGATACGCAGTATTTT.